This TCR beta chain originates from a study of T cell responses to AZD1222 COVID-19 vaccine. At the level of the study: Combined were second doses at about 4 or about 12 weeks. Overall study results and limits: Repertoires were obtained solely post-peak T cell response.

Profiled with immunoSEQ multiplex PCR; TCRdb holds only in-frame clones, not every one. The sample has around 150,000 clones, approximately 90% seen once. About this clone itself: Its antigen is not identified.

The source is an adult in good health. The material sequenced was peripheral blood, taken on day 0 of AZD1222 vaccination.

In DNA, the CDR3 is TGCGCCAGCAGCCAGGGACAGGGGAAAGGGGGCAATCAGCCCCAGCATTTT. Its translation: CASSQGQGKGGNQPQHF. This chain connects TRBV4-1 to TRBJ1-5; 10 bases line up with TRBD1. Germline CDR1 MGHRA, CDR2 YSYEKL. With V trimmed by 3 bases and J by 2 bases, 7 bases remained unmatched. The CDR3 loop spans 17 amino acids.